Following are 19 T cell receptor beta chains from one sample sequenced in a study of metastatic and nonmetastatic thyroid tumors. No patient received treatment before thyroid surgery. MiXCR reprocessed the PCR reads for TCRdb. The sample carries roughly 2,000 clones, 40% to 50% recorded once. Material: adjacent normal tissue. These receptor sequences come from a female donor with papillary thyroid cancer or a benign thyroid nodule (not recorded which). Some clones in this sample may be carry-over from other donors' samples.

This clone has more than one count but fewer than ten. This rearrangement joins TRBV30 to TRBJ1-2; D remains unclear. Germline CDR1 reads GTSNPN; CDR2 reads SVGIG (reference sequence). This CDR3 is 11 amino acids long. V was trimmed by 3 bases and J by 4 bases, leaving 6 bases between them. The CDR3 here is CAWSLGYGYTF. In DNA form, the CDR3 reads TGTGCCTGGAGCCTTGGCTATGGCTACACCTTC.

This clone showed up just a few times. V and J are TRBV6-5 and TRBJ2-1; 12 bases match TRBD2. This CDR3 spans 18 amino acids. V was clipped by 6 bases and J by 1 base; unmatched bases: 10. Germline loops: CDR1 MNHEY, CDR2 SVGAGI. The CDR3 coding sequence is TGTGCCAGCAGCCATCCGACTAGCGGGAGTACTTCCTACAATGAGCAGTTCTTC. Its translation: CASSHPTSGSTSYNEQFF.

The chain is built from TRBV14 and TRBJ2-1, with 7 bases that match TRBD2. V was clipped by 0 bases and J by 0 bases; unmatched bases: 8. Germline loops: CDR1 SGHDN, CDR2 FVKESK. This CDR3 has 18 amino acids. The CDR3 loop reads CASSQDRLAESSYNEQFF. The CDR3 coding sequence is TGTGCCAGCAGCCAAGATCGTCTAGCGGAGAGCTCCTACAATGAGCAGTTCTTC.

The V call is TRBV11-1, the J call TRBJ2-7; 7 positions match TRBD1. The CDR3 spans 15 residues. The J segment lost 1 base and the V segment lost 2 bases, leaving 5 bases of the junction unmatched. CDR1 and CDR2 from the germline V gene are SGHAT and FQDESV (reference sequence). The CDR3, as DNA: TGTGCCAGCAGCTTATGGACAGGAGAATCCTACGAGCAGTACTTC. Protein: CASSLWTGESYEQYF.

This clone came up a few times. The rearrangement joins TRBV6-2 or TRBV6-3 to TRBJ1-1; no definite D call. Germline assignment: CDR1 MNHEY and CDR2 SVGEGT. This CDR3 has 13 amino acids. V gave up 0 bases and J gave up 9 bases, with 11 bases separating them. The CDR3 region is CASSYSNLNQAFF. CDR3 in DNA: TGTGCCAGCAGTTACTCAAATCTCAACCAAGCTTTCTTT.

The table lists this clone with a few counts. The chain employs TRBV25-1 and TRBJ1-2; the D gene is possibly TRBD1 (6 bases). The CDR3 runs 17 residues. V gave up 0 bases and J gave up 5 bases, with 19 bases separating them. Germline CDR1 reads MGHDK; CDR2 reads SYGVNS. CDR3 amino acids: CASSEYGRNPDRYGYTF. Here the CDR3 DNA reads TGTGCCAGCAGTGAATACGGTCGCAACCCGGACAGATATGGCTACACCTTC.

The genes are TRBV4-1 and TRBJ1-3, with 11 bases fitting TRBD1. CDR3 length equals 17 residues. The V gene's germline CDR1 is MGHRA and CDR2 YSYEKL. J gave up 7 bases and V 0 bases, and 8 bases lay outside the gene matches. CDR3 region: CASSQDSLRDRGNTIYF. In DNA form, the CDR3 reads TGCGCCAGCAGCCAAGATTCCCTCCGGGACAGGGGGAACACCATATATTTT.

V is TRBV5-1 and J is TRBJ2-7; D gene ambiguous. The CDR3 contains 13 residues. CDR1 is SGHRS, CDR2 YFSETQ, per germline. The ends were cut back, 4 bases at V and 2 bases at J, with 10 bases in the middle. This CDR3 is CASSQSPPYEQYF. The CDR3 DNA reads TGCGCCAGCAGCCAAAGCCCGCCCTACGAGCAGTACTTC. Full variable domain (remainder filled in from reference TRBV5-1 and TRBJ2-7): KAGVTQTPRYLIKTRGQQVTLSCSPISGHRSVSWYQQTPGQGLQFLFEYFSETQRNKGNFPGRFSGRQFSNSRSEMNVSTLELGDSALYLCASSQSPPYEQYFGPGTRLTVT.

In this sample, this clone turned up once. The V call is TRBV6-2 or TRBV6-3, the J call TRBJ1-5; D call uncertain. CDR1 is MNHEY, CDR2 SVGEGT, per germline. CDR3 length: 13 amino acids. Between the trimmed V and J ends, which lost 3 bases and 0 bases, there was a span of 3 bases. The CDR3 is CASSYYSNQPQHF. In DNA form, the CDR3 reads TGTGCCAGCAGTTATTATAGCAATCAGCCCCAGCATTTT.

This clone appeared a single time. The chain is built from TRBV29-1 and TRBJ2-7; D possibly uses TRBD1 or TRBD2 (5 bases each). The CDR3 consists of 13 residues. Germline CDR1 SQVTM, CDR2 ANQGSEA. CDR3 nucleotide sequence: TGCAACGTACCGGGACGGGGACCCTACGAGCAGTACTTC. It codes for CNVPGRGPYEQYF.

The chain couples TRBV20-1 to TRBJ2-1; 13 bases are a match to TRBD2. This CDR3 is 14 amino acids long. V shed 6 bases and J 7 bases; nucleotides not matched to a gene: 6. Germline CDR1 is DFQATT and CDR2 is SNEGSKA (reference sequence). CDR3 in DNA: TGCAGTGCGCCTACTAGCGGGAGGGGGAATGAGCAGTTCTTC. This gives the protein CSAPTSGRGNEQFF.

The gene calls are TRBV7-2 and TRBJ1-1, with TRBD1 matching 7 bases. The CDR3 totals 15 residues. V lost 2 bases to trimming and J lost 0 bases; unmatched junction nucleotides: 3. The V gene's germline CDR1 is SGHTA and CDR2 FQGNSA. The CDR3 here is CASSLKGALNTEAFF. CDR3 bases: TGTGCCAGCAGCTTAAAGGGGGCGTTGAACACTGAAGCTTTCTTT.

Only a few counts were recorded for this clone. The chain links TRBV20-1 to TRBJ1-2; 7 bases line up with TRBD1. Germline-derived CDR1 and CDR2 are DFQATT and SNEGSKA (reference sequence). Trimming cost V 0 bases and J 8 bases; bases outside gene matches: 9. The CDR3 extends over 14 amino acids. CDR3 sequence: CSARDPDRPGGYTF. In nucleotides, the CDR3 is TGCAGTGCTAGAGACCCGGACAGGCCCGGCGGCTACACCTTC.

This clone was observed a handful of times. The chain joins TRBV28 to TRBJ1-5; weak D call: TRBD1 (6 bases). Germline V gene lookup returns CDR1 MDHEN and CDR2 SYDVKM. CDR3 length: 14 amino acids. Trimming removed 6 bases at V and 5 bases at J, with 14 bases between. This CDR3 is CASRLQGRDQPQHF. Here the CDR3 DNA reads TGTGCCAGCAGATTACAGGGAAGGGATCAGCCCCAGCATTTT.

J is TRBJ2-1 and V is TRBV30, with 12 bases matching TRBD2. This CDR3 is built from 14 residues. The germline V gene encodes CDR1 GTSNPN and CDR2 SVGIG (reference sequence). The trim removed 4 bases at V and 8 bases at J, leaving 6 bases unmatched. CDR3 nucleotide sequence: TGTGCCTGGAATCTCCTAGCGGGAGGGGATGAGCAGTTCTTC. The encoded protein is CAWNLLAGGDEQFF.

The chain uses TRBV30 and TRBJ2-1; tentatively, D is TRBD2 (5 bases). Trimming left V 4 bases short and J 4 bases short, with 14 bases between. The CDR3 consists of 14 residues. Germline loops: CDR1 GTSNPN, CDR2 SVGIG (reference sequence). This CDR3 is CAWNLASCYNEQFF. The CDR3 DNA is TGTGCCTGGAATCTCGCTAGCTGTTACAATGAGCAGTTCTTC.

The rearrangement joins TRBV20-1 to TRBJ2-3; D possibly matches TRBD1 or TRBD2 (6 bases each). Germline V gene sequence: CDR1 DFQATT, CDR2 SNEGSKA (reference sequence). V was pared by 2 bases and J by 3 bases, with 12 bases between. This CDR3 contains 14 residues. The CDR3 loop reads CSARTGTPTDTQYF. The CDR3 DNA sequence: TGCAGTGCTAGAACAGGGACTCCTACAGATACGCAGTATTTT.

This clone was recorded a few times. V is TRBV6-1 and J is TRBJ1-2; weak D call: TRBD1 (5 bases). V was cut by 5 bases and J by 0 bases, with 7 bases left in between. Germline CDR1 and CDR2: MNHNS and SASEGT. The CDR3 covers 13 residues. The CDR3 loop reads CASSPGPNYGYTF. The DNA for the CDR3 is TGTGCCAGCAGTCCGGGACCTAACTATGGCTACACCTTC.

The chain recombines TRBV27 with TRBJ1-6; 12 nucleotides match TRBD1. After removal of 3 bases from V and 10 bases from J, the junction contained 4 bases not matched to a gene. The CDR3 covers 15 residues. The germline V gene encodes CDR1 MNHEY and CDR2 SMNVEV (reference sequence). CDR3 in amino acids: CASSLGQGAGSPLHF. CDR3 DNA sequence: TGTGCCAGCAGTTTGGGACAGGGGGCAGGGTCACCCCTCCACTTT.